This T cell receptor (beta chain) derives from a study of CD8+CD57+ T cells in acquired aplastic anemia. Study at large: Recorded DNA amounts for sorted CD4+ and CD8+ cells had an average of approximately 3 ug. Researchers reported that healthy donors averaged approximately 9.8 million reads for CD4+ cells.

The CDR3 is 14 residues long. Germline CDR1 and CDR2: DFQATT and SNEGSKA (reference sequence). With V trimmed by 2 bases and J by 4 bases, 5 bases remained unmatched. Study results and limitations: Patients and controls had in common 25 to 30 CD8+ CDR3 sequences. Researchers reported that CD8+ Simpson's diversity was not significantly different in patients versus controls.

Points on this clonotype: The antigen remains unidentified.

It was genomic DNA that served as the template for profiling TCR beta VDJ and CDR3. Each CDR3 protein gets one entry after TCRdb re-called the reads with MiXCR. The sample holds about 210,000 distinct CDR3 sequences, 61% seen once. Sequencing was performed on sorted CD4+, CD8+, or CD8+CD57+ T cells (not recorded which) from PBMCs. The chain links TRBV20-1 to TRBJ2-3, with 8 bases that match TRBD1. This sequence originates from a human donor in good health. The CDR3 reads CSARRTGSADTQYF. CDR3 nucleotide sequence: TGCAGTGCTAGACGGACAGGGAGTGCAGATACGCAGTATTTT.